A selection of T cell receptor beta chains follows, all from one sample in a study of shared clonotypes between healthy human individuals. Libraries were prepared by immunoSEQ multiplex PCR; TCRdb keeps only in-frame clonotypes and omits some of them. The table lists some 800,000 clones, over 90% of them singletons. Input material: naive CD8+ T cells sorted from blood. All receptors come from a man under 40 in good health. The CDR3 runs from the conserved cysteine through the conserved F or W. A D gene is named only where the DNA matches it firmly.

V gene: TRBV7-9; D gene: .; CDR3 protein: CASSLARKLLTYNEQFF
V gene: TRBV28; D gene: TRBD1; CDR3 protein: CASSFPSPSLPGQEENEKLFF
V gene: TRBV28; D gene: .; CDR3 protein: CASTDSVTDYGYTF
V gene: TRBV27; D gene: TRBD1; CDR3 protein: CASSPGTVYYGYTF
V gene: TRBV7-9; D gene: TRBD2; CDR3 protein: CASSLVMGLAYEQYF
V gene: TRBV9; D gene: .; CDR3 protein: CASSVYQGREQYF
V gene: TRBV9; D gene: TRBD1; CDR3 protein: CASSVGLGTGLYEQYF
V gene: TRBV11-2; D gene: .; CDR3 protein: CASSLGGRNADTQYF
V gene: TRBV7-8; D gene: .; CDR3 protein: CASSLVGEIITGELFF
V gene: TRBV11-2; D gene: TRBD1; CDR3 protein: CASSRRGSVNIQYF
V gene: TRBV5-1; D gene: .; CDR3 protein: CASSLEFGLSDTQYF
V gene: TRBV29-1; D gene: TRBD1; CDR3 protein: CSAVGTGFGNTIYF
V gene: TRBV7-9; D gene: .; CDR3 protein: CASSLVSGELFF
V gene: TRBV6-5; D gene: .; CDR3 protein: CASSYAQGPSYNEQFF
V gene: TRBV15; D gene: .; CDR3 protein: CATSRGDGGMGYEQYF
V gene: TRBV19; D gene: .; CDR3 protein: CASSIYGNTEAFF
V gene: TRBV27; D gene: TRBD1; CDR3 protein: CASSLSGTGVSYEQYF
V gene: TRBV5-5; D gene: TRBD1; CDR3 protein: CASSLGRDRRYGYTF
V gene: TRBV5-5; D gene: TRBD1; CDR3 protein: CASSLDRGDEQYF
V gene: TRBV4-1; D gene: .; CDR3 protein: CASSQQGYEQYF
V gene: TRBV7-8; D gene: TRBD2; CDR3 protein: CASSPGLASEQYF
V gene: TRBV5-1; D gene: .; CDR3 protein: CASSLEGLSSYNEQFF
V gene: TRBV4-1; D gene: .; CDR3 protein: CASSQGGGTGQPQHF
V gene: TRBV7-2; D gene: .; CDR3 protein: CASSLTRGLGATGELFF
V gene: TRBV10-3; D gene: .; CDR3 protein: CAISQPPGARDTDEQFF
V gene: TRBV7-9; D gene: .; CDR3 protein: CASSLGGPWGGEFF
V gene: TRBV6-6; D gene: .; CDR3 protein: CASSYTRESDNEQFF
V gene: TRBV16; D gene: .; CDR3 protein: CASSQSVNEQYF
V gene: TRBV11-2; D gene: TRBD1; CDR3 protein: CASSLRQGATGELFF
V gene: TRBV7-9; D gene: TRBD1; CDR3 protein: CASTPRDRDNEQFF
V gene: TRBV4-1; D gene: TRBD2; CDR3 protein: CASSQAGGSGVEQFF